The rows below give T cell receptor beta chains drawn from one sample of a study of T cell changes during pregnancy in multiple sclerosis. Data came from immunoSEQ multiplex PCR; TCRdb stores just in-frame clones and leaves some out. The sample holds 81,000 or so clones, roughly nine tenths seen once. This sample comprised PBMCs, obtained in the first trimester of pregnancy. These receptor sequences come from a female donor in good health, serving as a control in a pregnancy study. Some clones in this sample may be carry-over from other donors' samples. Each CDR3 is given with its conserved first and last residue. A D gene is named only where the DNA matches it firmly.

cdr3_aa: CASSHRVFSGANVLTF
v_call: TRBV19
d_call: .

cdr3_aa: CASSPNPGLAGRYEQFF
v_call: TRBV4-2
d_call: TRBD2

cdr3_aa: CASSIGSGVWETQYF
v_call: TRBV4-1
d_call: TRBD2

cdr3_aa: CASSIRGSSNQPQHF
v_call: TRBV19
d_call: TRBD1

cdr3_aa: CASSLTGVGYQETQYF
v_call: TRBV11-2
d_call: .

cdr3_aa: CASSVGPRNNQPQHF
v_call: TRBV19
d_call: .

cdr3_aa: CASSPRTGGETQYF
v_call: TRBV5-1
d_call: TRBD1

cdr3_aa: CASSPSLAGEYEQYF
v_call: TRBV18
d_call: TRBD2

cdr3_aa: CASSLHREETQYF
v_call: TRBV18
d_call: .

cdr3_aa: CASSSGNTGELFF
v_call: TRBV2
d_call: .

cdr3_aa: CASRASGSDGELFF
v_call: TRBV7-9
d_call: TRBD2

cdr3_aa: CASSKLAGGRGSAQYF
v_call: TRBV11-2
d_call: TRBD2

cdr3_aa: CASSSLGRNYGYTF
v_call: TRBV28
d_call: .

cdr3_aa: CASKDGGSYNEQFF
v_call: TRBV5-1
d_call: .

cdr3_aa: CASSTPLWANYEQYF
v_call: TRBV25-1
d_call: .

cdr3_aa: CASSLVGDTQYF
v_call: TRBV5-4
d_call: .

cdr3_aa: CASSPMQGAPTGELFF
v_call: TRBV19
d_call: TRBD1

cdr3_aa: CASSQERTKQETQYF
v_call: TRBV4-2
d_call: .

cdr3_aa: CASGGQGFYGYTF
v_call: TRBV12-5
d_call: TRBD1